The 8 T cell receptor beta chains in this list originate from one sample, sequenced in a study of T-cell reconstitution after alpha-beta-depleted transplantation in children. Preparing the TCRbeta library involved the use of unique molecular identifiers. TCRdb analysed the PCR reads with MiXCR anew, one entry per CDR3 protein. The sample yields over 550,000 distinct CDR3 sequences, roughly a tenth seen once. The sequencing here drew on PBMCs from the stem cell graft donor, taken from the stem cell graft. The receptors come from a human donor who donated a stem cell graft to a child with acute myeloid leukemia.

J is TRBJ1-5 and V is TRBV5-1, with D unclear. This CDR3 spans 15 amino acids. Trimming removed 4 bases at V and 0 bases at J, with 11 bases between. Germline V CDR1 and CDR2: SGHRS, YFSETQ. CDR3 sequence reads: CASSPEGDSNQPQHF. In nucleotides, the CDR3 is TGCGCCAGCAGCCCTGAGGGAGATAGCAATCAGCCCCAGCATTTT.

This rearrangement joins TRBV20-1 to TRBJ2-1, with 12 bases aligning to TRBD2. Per the germline V gene, CDR1 is DFQATT and CDR2 is SNEGSKA (reference sequence). After removal of 1 base from V and 5 bases from J, the junction contained 3 bases not matched to a gene. The CDR3 has 15 residues. This CDR3 reads CSARGLAGGHNEQFF. CDR3 coding DNA: TGCAGTGCTAGAGGGCTAGCGGGAGGGCACAATGAGCAGTTCTTC.

This clonotype has at least ten counts. This chain uses TRBV27 with TRBJ2-2, with TRBD2 identical over 9 bases. Germline loops: CDR1 MNHEY, CDR2 SMNVEV (reference sequence). The V gene end was trimmed by 0 bases and the J gene end by 2 bases; junction bases not matched to a gene: 1. The CDR3 sequence is 16 residues long. CDR3 bases: TGTGCCAGCAGTTTATCGGGACTAGCAAACACCGGGGAGCTGTTTTTT. Encoded protein: CASSLSGLANTGELFF.

This clonotype was counted between two and nine times. V is TRBV10-3 and J is TRBJ1-1, with TRBD1 identical over 7 bases. Germline V gene lookup returns CDR1 ENHRY and CDR2 SYGVKD. V gave up 7 bases and J gave up 3 bases; unmatched junction bases: 5. The CDR3 loop spans 13 amino acids. The CDR3 sequence: CAITRQGDTEAFF. DNA of the CDR3: TGTGCCATCACACGCCAGGGGGACACTGAAGCTTTCTTT.

The chain employs TRBV7-2 and TRBJ2-5; D uncertain. This CDR3 has 16 residues. Trimming stripped 5 bases from V and 1 base from J, with 17 bases between. Germline loops: CDR1 SGHTA, CDR2 FQGNSA. CDR3 in amino acids: CASSPLSRKSQETQYF. CDR3 in DNA: TGTGCCAGCAGCCCTCTATCACGGAAATCCCAAGAGACCCAGTACTTC.

This clonotype was counted ten times or more. The gene calls are TRBV2 and TRBJ1-1, with D perhaps TRBD1 (6 bases). The CDR3 runs to 13 residues. Germline CDR1 SNHLY, CDR2 FYNNEI. The V end lost 8 bases, the J end lost 0 bases, and 10 bases lay between the germline ends. Written as DNA, the CDR3 is TGTGCCAGCTCGGGACAACTGAACACTGAAGCTTTCTTT. Residues: CASSGQLNTEAFF. The complete variable domain, with remaining parts taken from reference TRBV2 and TRBJ1-1, reads EPEVTQTPSHQVTQMGQEVILRCVPISNHLYFYWYRQILGQKVEFLVSFYNNEISEKSEIFDDQFSVERPDGSNFTLKIRSTKLEDSAMYFCASSGQLNTEAFFGQGTRLTVV.

This rearrangement joins TRBV12-3 or TRBV12-4 to TRBJ2-7; tentative D call: TRBD2 (7 bases). CDR3 length equals 14 residues. Trimming pared 6 bases from V and 9 bases from J, leaving 21 bases between. This chain's CDR3 is CASRGGTRPAAQYF. The CDR3 DNA follows: TGTGCCAGCAGGGGAGGGACAAGGCCAGCGGCGCAGTACTTC.

This clonotype was observed at least ten times. The V call is TRBV29-1, the J call TRBJ2-3; perhaps TRBD1 as D (6 bases). CDR1 and CDR2 from the germline V gene are SQVTM and ANQGSEA. V was pared by 5 bases and J by 2 bases, with 17 bases between. CDR3 length: 15 amino acids. CDR3 sequence reads: CSVPTRGSFTDTQYF. As DNA, the CDR3 is TGCAGCGTTCCCACCAGGGGAAGCTTCACAGATACGCAGTATTTT.